This T cell receptor beta chain was sequenced for a study of blood T cell repertoires in COVID-19. Background on the study: Samples representing acute and convalescent COVID-19 were sourced from the United States, Italy and Spain.

Germline lookup yields CDR1 LGHDT and CDR2 YNNKEL (reference sequence). This CDR3 contains 15 residues. With 2 bases removed from V and 6 bases from J, the gap between germline ends came to 16 bases. The method was immunoSEQ multiplex PCR; TCRdb's version includes in-frame clones alone and lacks a portion of them. The table has approximately 170,000 clones, 83% seen once. The J gene is TRBJ1-2, the V gene TRBV3-1 (or the pseudogene TRBV3-2); tentative D call: TRBD1 (6 bases). The specimen was peripheral blood. The TCR sequence derives from a woman aged 80 or over with acute or convalescent COVID-19. The CDR3 DNA reads as TGTGCCAGCAGCCAATTACCAGGGGCGAGGAATGGCTACACCTTC. Encoded protein: CASSQLPGARNGYTF.